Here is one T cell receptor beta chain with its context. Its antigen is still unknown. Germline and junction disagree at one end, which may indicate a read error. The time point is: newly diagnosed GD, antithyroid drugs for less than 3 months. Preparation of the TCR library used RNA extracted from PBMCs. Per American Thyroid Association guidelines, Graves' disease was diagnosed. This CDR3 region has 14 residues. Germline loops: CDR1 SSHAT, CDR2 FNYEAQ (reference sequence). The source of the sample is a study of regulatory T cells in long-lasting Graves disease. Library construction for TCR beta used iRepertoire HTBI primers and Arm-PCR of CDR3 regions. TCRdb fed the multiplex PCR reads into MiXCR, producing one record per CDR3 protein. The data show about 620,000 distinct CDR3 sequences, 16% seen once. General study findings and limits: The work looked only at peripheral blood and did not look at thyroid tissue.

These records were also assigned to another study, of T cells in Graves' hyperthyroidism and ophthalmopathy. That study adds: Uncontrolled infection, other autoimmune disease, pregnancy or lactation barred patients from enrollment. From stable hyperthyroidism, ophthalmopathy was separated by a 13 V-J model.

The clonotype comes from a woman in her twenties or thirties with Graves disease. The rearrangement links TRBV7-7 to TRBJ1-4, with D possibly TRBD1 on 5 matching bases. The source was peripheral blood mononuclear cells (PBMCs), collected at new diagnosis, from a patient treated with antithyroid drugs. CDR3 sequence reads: CASSPGSPNEKLFF. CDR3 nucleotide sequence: TGTGCTAGCAGCCCAGGGTCTCCTAATGAAAAACTGTTTTTT.